These 25 T cell receptor beta chains originate from one sample sequenced in a study of blood T cell repertoires in COVID-19. Libraries were prepared by immunoSEQ multiplex PCR; TCRdb keeps only in-frame clonotypes and omits some of them. The table records 500,000 to 600,000 clones, less than 90% of them present only once. Sequencing used peripheral blood. These receptor sequences come from a woman aged 45-59 years with COVID-19, enrolled during active disease.

CDR3 sequence reads: CASSVPQGAQVLATNEKLFF. CDR3 nucleotides: TGTGCCAGCAGTGTACCACAGGGGGCTCAAGTTCTTGCAACTAATGAAAAACTGTTTTTT. The rearrangement joins TRBV2 to TRBJ1-4; 9 bases map to TRBD1. J gave up 0 bases and V 4 bases, and 15 bases lay outside the gene matches. The CDR3 extends over 20 amino acids. Germline-derived CDR1 and CDR2 are SNHLY and FYNNEI.

The chain uses TRBV5-1 and TRBJ1-3; D not certain. Germline CDR1 is SGHRS and CDR2 is YFSETQ. The CDR3 is 15 residues long. Trimming removed 3 bases from V and 0 bases from J, with 10 bases in between. Written as DNA, the CDR3 is TGCGCCAGCAGCTACGGGTCCAGCTCTGGAAACACCATATATTTT. This gives the protein CASSYGSSSGNTIYF. The entire variable domain, with the rest obtained from reference TRBV5-1 and TRBJ1-3, is as follows: KAGVTQTPRYLIKTRGQQVTLSCSPISGHRSVSWYQQTPGQGLQFLFEYFSETQRNKGNFPGRFSGRQFSNSRSEMNVSTLELGDSALYLCASSYGSSSGNTIYFGEGSWLTVV.

This clone has just one count. The identical CDR3 is also encoded by other nucleotide sequences in the sample. This chain joins TRBV3-1 (or the pseudogene TRBV3-2) and TRBJ1-1; 7 bases align to TRBD1. In germline, CDR1 is LGHDT, CDR2 YNNKEL (reference sequence). Unmatched junction bases numbered 0, after V lost 0 bases and J lost 2 bases. This CDR3 region has 14 residues. CDR3 nucleotides: TGTGCCAGCAGCCAAGAAGGGGGCAACACTGAAGCTTTCTTT. Protein sequence: CASSQEGGNTEAFF.

The V call is TRBV19, the J call TRBJ1-1, with D tentatively TRBD1 (6 bases). The CDR3 is 13 residues long. Trimming stripped 5 bases from V and 9 bases from J, with 16 bases between. Germline V lookup: CDR1 LNHDA, CDR2 SQIVND (reference sequence). The CDR3 coding sequence is TGTGCCAGTAGTCAGGCCAGGGGCCGGAAAGCTTTCTTT. As protein: CASSQARGRKAFF.

The chain employs TRBV6-5 and TRBJ1-1; tentatively, D is TRBD1 (5 bases). CDR1 and CDR2 (germline): MNHEY, SVGAGI. The ends were cut back, 7 bases at V and 3 bases at J, with 12 bases in the middle. This CDR3 region has 13 residues. CDR3 nucleotides: TGTGCCAGCACACGACAGACAGACACTGAAGCTTTCTTT. Its translation is CASTRQTDTEAFF.

V usage is TRBV6-2 or TRBV6-3 and J usage is TRBJ2-3, with a weak D call TRBD2 (6 bases). CDR3 length equals 17 residues. Germline-derived CDR1 and CDR2 are MNHEY and SVGEGT. V was clipped by 6 bases and J by 0 bases, with 19 bases between them. The chain's CDR3 is CASSPRLVADSTDTQYF. CDR3 nucleotides: TGTGCCAGCAGCCCTAGGTTGGTAGCGGATAGCACAGATACGCAGTATTTT.

The chain employs TRBV9 and TRBJ2-5; TRBD1 aligns across 8 bases. J gave up 1 base and V 4 bases, and 9 bases lay outside the gene matches. Looked up from germline, CDR1 is SGDLS and CDR2 is YYNGEE. The CDR3 sequence is 16 residues long. DNA for the CDR3: TGTGCCAGCAGCCCCCGGACAGGGAGGCCCCAAGAGACCCAGTACTTC. This translates into CASSPRTGRPQETQYF.

This clone has only a few counts. The chain couples TRBV7-9 to TRBJ2-2; D is uncertain. The V gene lost 5 bases and the J gene lost 4 bases, with 8 bases spanning the gap. CDR1 is SEHNR, CDR2 FQNEAQ, per germline (reference sequence). The CDR3 covers 13 residues. The CDR3 DNA sequence: TGTGCCAGCAGCGCCCCGGGCACCGGGGAGCTGTTTTTT. It encodes CASSAPGTGELFF.

The chain carries TRBV18 and TRBJ1-1; maybe TRBD1 (6 bases). The ends were cut back, 1 base at V and 8 bases at J, with 11 bases in the middle. Germline V gene lookup returns CDR1 KGHSH and CDR2 LQKENI. This CDR3 contains 13 residues. CDR3 region: CASSPQEGVEAFF. In DNA form, the CDR3 reads TGTGCCAGCTCACCACAAGAGGGGGTGGAAGCTTTCTTT. Drawing the rest from reference TRBV18 and TRBJ1-1, the complete variable domain is NAGVMQNPRHLVRRRGQEARLRCSPMKGHSHVYWYRQLPEEGLKFMVYLQKENIIDESGMPKERFSAEFPKEGPSILRIQQVVRGDSAAYFCASSPQEGVEAFFGQGTRLTVV.

This chain uses TRBV11-2 with TRBJ1-3; no definite D call. The CDR3 has 15 amino acids. CDR1 is SGHAT and CDR2 is FQNNGV in the germline V gene. V was clipped by 5 bases and J by 0 bases, with 11 bases between them. CDR3 residues: CASSPGGGSGNTIYF. CDR3 DNA: TGTGCCAGCAGCCCGGGTGGAGGCTCTGGAAACACCATATATTTT.

The V call is TRBV9, the J call TRBJ2-1; 11 nucleotides match TRBD2. Looked up from germline, CDR1 is SGDLS and CDR2 is YYNGEE. V lost 3 bases, J lost 3 bases, and 5 bases stayed unmatched. There are 16 residues in the CDR3. As DNA, the CDR3 is TGTGCCAGCAGCGGGGGGACTAGCGGACTCTACAATGAGCAGTTCTTC. Translated: CASSGGTSGLYNEQFF.

V gene TRBV9 combines with J gene TRBJ2-1, with D possibly TRBD2 on 6 matching bases. Germline assignment: CDR1 SGDLS and CDR2 YYNGEE. The CDR3 sequence is 16 residues long. Trimming removed 4 bases at V and 0 bases at J, with 14 bases between. The CDR3 DNA follows: TGTGCCAGCAGCCTAAGCGGGCGTGGCTCCTACAATGAGCAGTTCTTC. This sequence encodes CASSLSGRGSYNEQFF.

The CDR3 coding sequence is TGTGCCAGCAGCCCCGCATTTAACAGGGGGCACGGCGAGCAGTACTTC. This encodes CASSPAFNRGHGEQYF. This sequence joins TRBV5-6 and TRBJ2-7, with 9 bases matching TRBD1. Germline V CDR1 and CDR2: SGHDT, YYEEEE. This CDR3 has 16 amino acids. Unmatched junction bases numbered 14, after V lost 4 bases and J lost 6 bases.

This chain uses TRBV27 with TRBJ2-7; D perhaps matches TRBD1 (5 bases). There are 13 residues in the CDR3. Trimming removed 5 bases at V and 1 base at J, with 9 bases between. Germline CDR1 MNHEY, CDR2 SMNVEV (reference sequence). CDR3 sequence (DNA): TGTGCCAGCAGTCCAGGGAATTCCTACGAGCAGTACTTC. It encodes CASSPGNSYEQYF.

This clone has just a few counts. V and J are TRBV27 and TRBJ1-5; D may be TRBD1 (6 bases). This CDR3 is 14 amino acids long. The V end lost 8 bases, the J end lost 5 bases, and 16 bases lay between the germline ends. Germline lookup yields CDR1 MNHEY and CDR2 SMNVEV (reference sequence). This CDR3 reads CASSARGFDQPQHF. DNA of the CDR3: TGTGCCAGCTCCGCAAGGGGGTTTGATCAGCCCCAGCATTTT.

The chain has TRBV6-5 and TRBJ2-7, with TRBD2 matching 11 bases. This CDR3 is 15 amino acids long. J lost 10 bases, V lost 6 bases, and 14 bases had no gene match. Germline values: CDR1 MNHEY, CDR2 SVGAGI. CDR3 in DNA: TGTGCCAGCAGCCCGGCGACTAGCGGGGTCGTCAGACAGTACTTC. Protein sequence: CASSPATSGVVRQYF.

The chain uses TRBV19 and TRBJ2-7, with D possibly TRBD2 on 5 matching bases. V lost 7 bases and J lost 3, with 16 bases in between. The germline V gene encodes CDR1 LNHDA and CDR2 SQIVND (reference sequence). The CDR3 covers 14 residues. The CDR3 DNA is TGTGCCAGTACCAGGACGTCGGGGAACTACGAGCAGTACTTC. Its protein is CASTRTSGNYEQYF. The variable domain in full, completed from reference TRBV19 and TRBJ2-7, reads DGGITQSPKYLFRKEGQNVTLSCEQNLNHDAMYWYRQDPGQGLRLIYYSQIVNDFQKGDIAEGYSVSREKKESFPLTVTSAQKNPTAFYLCASTRTSGNYEQYFGPGTRLTVT.

V is TRBV9 and J is TRBJ2-3; D is perhaps TRBD2 (5 bases). The CDR3 contains 13 residues. Germline CDR1 SGDLS, CDR2 YYNGEE. Deletions cut 4 bases from V and 4 bases from J, with 10 bases between. The CDR3 DNA reads as TGTGCCAGCAGCCCAGAGGGCCCAGATACGCAGTATTTT. Residues: CASSPEGPDTQYF.

This clone was seen a single time. In DNA form, the CDR3 reads TGTGCCATCAGTGAGGCATCAGGGTTTTCCGGGGAGACCCAGTACTTC. Translation gives CAISEASGFSGETQYF. The V and J genes are TRBV10-3 and TRBJ2-5, with D perhaps TRBD1 (5 bases). Trimming took 2 bases from V and 5 from J, leaving 18 bases between them. This CDR3 has 16 amino acids. The germline CDR1 and CDR2 sequences are ENHRY and SYGVKD.

V is TRBV3-1 (or the pseudogene TRBV3-2) and J is TRBJ1-3; 7 positions agree with TRBD1. The CDR3 is made up of 18 amino acids. CDR1 and CDR2 (germline): LGHDT, YNNKEL (reference sequence). Unmatched junction bases numbered 8, after V lost 0 bases and J lost 0 bases. Here the CDR3 reads CASSQEQSWDSSGNTIYF. CDR3 coding DNA: TGTGCCAGCAGCCAAGAACAGAGTTGGGACAGCTCTGGAAACACCATATATTTT.

The CDR3 is CAWSATGYTEAFF. DNA for the CDR3: TGTGCCTGGAGCGCGACGGGGTACACTGAAGCTTTCTTT. V and J are TRBV30 and TRBJ1-1; no clear D. CDR3 length: 13 residues. Germline V gene data show CDR1 as GTSNPN and CDR2 as SVGIG (reference sequence). Trimming shortened V by 3 bases and J by 3 bases, and 11 bases separated the two germline ends.

The chain employs TRBV3-1 (or the pseudogene TRBV3-2) and TRBJ2-7, with 8 bases aligning to TRBD1. The germline V gene has CDR1 LGHDT and CDR2 YNNKEL (reference sequence). The CDR3 consists of 13 residues. J lost 12 bases, V lost 1 base, and 8 bases had no gene match. The CDR3 sequence: CASSQGRQGTGYF. The CDR3 nucleotides are TGTGCCAGCAGCCAAGGACGACAAGGGACAGGGTACTTC.

The chain joins TRBV7-9 to TRBJ1-1; D is perhaps TRBD1 (6 bases). The CDR3 sequence is 15 residues long. The germline V gene encodes CDR1 SEHNR and CDR2 FQNEAQ (reference sequence). The V and J ends lost 6 bases and 0 bases respectively, with 14 bases between them. This CDR3 reads CASSLPQGMNTEAFF. The CDR3 DNA sequence: TGTGCCAGCAGTTTACCACAGGGCATGAACACTGAAGCTTTCTTT.

The chain uses TRBV11-2 and TRBJ2-7; 10 bases are shared with TRBD1. The CDR3 loop spans 14 amino acids. The germline V gene encodes CDR1 SGHAT and CDR2 FQNNGV. Trimming cost V 5 bases and J 6 bases; bases outside gene matches: 7. The CDR3 DNA reads as TGTGCCAGCAGCCCCGGGACAGGGGTCTTCGAGCAGTACTTC. It is translated as CASSPGTGVFEQYF.

This rearrangement joins TRBV18 to TRBJ2-7, with 7 bases that match TRBD1. From germline, CDR1 is KGHSH and CDR2 LQKENI. V was pared by 6 bases and J by 9 bases, with 20 bases of the junction left unmatched. The CDR3 extends over 16 amino acids. In DNA form, the CDR3 reads TGTGCCAGCTCTCCCAATCGCCGGGACAGAGAGCGCTCGCAGTACTTC. Protein product: CASSPNRRDRERSQYF.